A single sample is the source of the 21 T cell receptor beta chains below, sequenced in a study of tumor and adjacent non-tumor tissue in lung cancer. This sample's RNA came from whole unsorted tissue. Three rounds of nested PCR, following a modified ARM-PCR protocol, produced the TCRbeta library. TCRdb recomputed calls from the multiplex PCR reads with MiXCR, one row per CDR3 protein. The data hold 130,000 or so distinct CDR3 sequences, with 60% to 70% observed a single time. The specimen sequenced was lung tumor tissue. These receptor sequences come from a man aged 25 to 40 with non-small cell lung cancer.

In regard to this clonotype: A much bigger clone sits one base away, suggesting this may be a read error. This sequence joins TRBV4-2 and TRBJ2-5; D possibly corresponds to TRBD2 (5 bases). CDR3 length equals 14 residues. CDR1 is LGHNA and CDR2 is YNFKEQ in the germline V gene. Trimming removed 2 bases from V and 2 bases from J, with 9 bases in between. The CDR3 protein is CASSQYSEQETQYF. In nucleotides, the CDR3 is TGTGCCAGCAGCCAATATAGCGAGCAAGAGACCCAGTACTTC.

About this clonotype itself: A read error is possible here, since a much larger clone lies one base away. This rearrangement joins TRBV4-3 to TRBJ2-6; tentatively, D is TRBD1 (6 bases). The V end was cut by 3 bases, the J end by 4 bases, with 13 bases between. Germline lookup yields CDR1 LGHNA and CDR2 YSLEER. This CDR3 has 16 residues. As DNA, the CDR3 is TGCGCCAGCAGCCAGAGGTCAGGGGTCGGGGCCAACGTCCTGACTTTC. This translates into CASSQRSGVGANVLTF.

Concerning this clonotype: The conserved phenylalanine or tryptophan normally closing the CDR3 is absent here, so this likely arose from a read error. Because the CDR3's place on the DNA is in doubt, the DNA is left out and the CDR3 is given as listed by TCRdb. This chain connects TRBV5-4 to TRBJ1-1. Germline V gene data show CDR1 as SGHNT and CDR2 as YYREEE (reference sequence). From its first to its last residue, the CDR3 has 13 amino acids. This chain's CDR3 is CASSSSMNTEVFL.

Concerning this clonotype: This sequence may be a read error, since a much larger clone differs from it by one base. The rearrangement uses TRBV12-3 or TRBV12-4 and TRBJ2-5, with D possibly being TRBD1 (6 bases). The CDR3 covers 15 residues. The germline V and J ends were trimmed by 1 base and 4 bases, with 13 bases remaining between them. CDR3 nucleotides: TGTGCCAGCAGTTTAGGACAGGCTTGGGGAGAGACCCAGTACTTC. Protein: CASSLGQAWGETQYF.

The V call is TRBV6-5, the J call TRBJ2-7; TRBD1 aligns across 8 bases. With V trimmed by 0 bases and J by 4 bases, 5 bases remained unmatched. This CDR3 has 15 residues. CDR1 MNHEY and CDR2 SVGAGI come from the germline V gene. This CDR3 reads CASSYSGTGRYEQYF. CDR3 nucleotide sequence: TGTGCCAGCAGTTACTCGGGGACAGGAAGATACGAGCAGTACTTC.

A note on this clonotype: At one of its ends the junction is not consistent with the germline gene, which may arise from a read error. This chain uses TRBV7-3 with TRBJ2-7; unclear D gene. The CDR3 covers 13 residues. CDR1 SGHTA and CDR2 FQGTGA come from the germline V gene. This CDR3 is CTSISLPASEQYF. In DNA, the CDR3 is TGTACCAGCATCTCCCTCCCCGCCAGCGAGCAGTACTTC.

The count of this clonotype is one. It may be a read error: a sequence one base away is much more abundant. The rearrangement links TRBV6-2 or TRBV6-3 to TRBJ1-2; no clear D. The ends were cut back, 8 bases at V and 5 bases at J, with 15 bases in the middle. Germline V gene data show CDR1 as MNHEY and CDR2 as SVGEGT. CDR3 length: 13 residues. The CDR3 sequence: CASHAMWAYGYTF. For the CDR3, the DNA is TGTGCCAGCCACGCCATGTGGGCATATGGCTACACCTTC.

In this sample, this clonotype turned up once. This CDR3 is missing its conserved last phenylalanine or tryptophan, likely due to a read error. The rearrangement links TRBV20-1 to TRBJ2-1, with unresolved D. CDR1 and CDR2 (germline): DFQATT, SNEGSKA (reference sequence). This CDR3 is built from 14 residues. CDR3 nucleotides: TGCAATGCTAGAGATTTGGGCAGATATAATGAGCAGTTCTTG. Its protein is CNARDLGRYNEQFL.

The chain combines TRBV11-2 with TRBJ2-1; the D gene is possibly TRBD2 (5 bases). This CDR3 contains 16 residues. Germline V gene data show CDR1 as SGHAT and CDR2 as FQNNGV. V gave up 5 bases and J gave up 0 bases, with 14 bases separating them. DNA for the CDR3: TGTGCCAGCAGCCAGCGGACGGGGAGCTCCTACAATGAGCAGTTCTTC. Translating it yields CASSQRTGSSYNEQFF. The complete variable domain, with remaining parts taken from reference TRBV11-2 and TRBJ2-1, reads EAGVAQSPRYKIIEKRQSVAFWCNPISGHATLYWYQQILGQGPKLLIQFQNNGVVDDSQLPKDRFSAERLKGVDSTLKIQPAKLEDSAVYLCASSQRTGSSYNEQFFGPGTRLTVL.

For this clonotype: A read error may account for a junction end that differs from germline. V gene TRBV6-1 combines with J gene TRBJ1-6; D unresolved. The CDR3 sequence is 15 residues long. Germline-derived CDR1 and CDR2 are MNHNS and SASEGT. The CDR3 DNA reads as TGTGCCAGCAGTCTGAGACCGCTAGGGAATTCACCCCTCAACTTT. Translated, it gives CASSLRPLGNSPLNF.

This clonotype was counted a single time. A much more abundant neighbour one base away suggests this may be a read error. The CDR3 reads CSASLGGRYNKQFF. CDR3 nucleotide sequence: TGCAGTGCTAGCTTGGGGGGCCGCTACAATAAGCAGTTCTTC. The chain has TRBV20-1 and TRBJ2-1; D may be TRBD1 or TRBD2 (6 bases each). Looked up from germline, CDR1 is DFQATT and CDR2 is SNEGSKA (reference sequence). The CDR3 spans 14 residues.

As for this clonotype: A clone one base away is much larger, so this may be a read error. The chain uses TRBV6-2 or TRBV6-3 and TRBJ1-2; perhaps TRBD1 as D (5 bases). CDR3 size: 13 residues. Between the trimmed V and J ends, which lost 10 bases and 4 bases, there was a span of 16 bases. CDR1 and CDR2 from the germline V gene are MNHEY and SVGEGT. CDR3 sequence (DNA): TGTGCCAACACCGAGGGAGGGACCTATGGCTACACCTTC. Its translation: CANTEGGTYGYTF.

With respect to this clonotype: A much more abundant neighbour one base away suggests this may be a read error. The genes are TRBV6-5 and TRBJ2-3; tentative D call: TRBD1 (6 bases). The CDR3 is 20 residues long. The V and J ends lost 0 bases and 1 base respectively, with 23 bases between them. CDR1 MNHEY and CDR2 SVGAGI come from the germline V gene. Written as DNA, the CDR3 is TGTGCCAGCAGTTACTCAGGATTATTCTCAGGGGCGCCGTGCACAGATACGCAGTATTTT. Translating it yields CASSYSGLFSGAPCTDTQYF.

Turning to this clonotype: One junction end disagrees with the germline gene, perhaps due to a read error. The chain employs TRBV20-1 and TRBJ1-5, with D unresolved. This CDR3 has 13 amino acids. From germline, CDR1 is DFQATT and CDR2 SNEGSKA (reference sequence). The CDR3 bases are TGCAGTGCTAGAGGATACCCCAATCAGCCCCATCATTTT. Protein sequence: CSARGYPNQPHHF.

This clonotype was detected only a few times. A single base separates this from a much larger clone, so it may be a read error. This sequence joins TRBV11-2 and TRBJ2-5, with 11 bases matching TRBD2. The ends lost 11 bases at V and 4 bases at J; junction bases unmatched: 9. CDR1 is SGHAT, CDR2 FQNNGV, per germline. This CDR3 has 14 amino acids. CDR3: CAGRLAGRGETQYF. The CDR3 coding sequence is TGTGCCGGCCGACTAGCGGGGAGAGGAGAGACCCAGTACTTC. Full variable domain (outside the CDR3, taken from reference TRBV11-2 and TRBJ2-5): EAGVAQSPRYKIIEKRQSVAFWCNPISGHATLYWYQQILGQGPKLLIQFQNNGVVDDSQLPKDRFSAERLKGVDSTLKIQPAKLEDSAVYLCAGRLAGRGETQYFGPGTRLLVL.

In this sample, this clonotype turned up a few times. The chain employs TRBV12-3 or TRBV12-4 and TRBJ1-4, with TRBD1 identical over 8 bases. The CDR3 loop spans 14 amino acids. Unmatched junction bases numbered 5, after V lost 5 bases and J lost 6 bases. The CDR3, as DNA: TGTGCCAGCAGTCTCGTGACAGGGGATGAAAAACTGTTTTTT. Its translation is CASSLVTGDEKLFF.

In the case of this clonotype: A read error is possible here, since a much larger clone lies one base away. V and J are TRBV20-1 and TRBJ2-3; the D gene is possibly TRBD1 (6 bases). Germline-derived CDR1 and CDR2 are DFQATT and SNEGSKA (reference sequence). This CDR3 spans 14 amino acids. CDR3 amino acids: CSASPGVSTVTQYF. Here the CDR3 DNA reads TGCAGTGCTAGCCCAGGGGTTAGCACAGTTACGCAGTATTTT.

In regard to this clonotype: Sequence at one end of the junction differs from germline and may be a read error. The rearrangement uses TRBV11-3 and TRBJ2-2; possible D gene TRBD2, 7 bases. Germline-derived CDR1 and CDR2 are SGHNT and YENEEA. The CDR3 spans 14 residues. The CDR3 region has the DNA TGTGCCAGCAGCTTGGGACTGAACACCGGGGGGCTGTTTTTC. It is translated as CASSLGLNTGGLFF.

Points on this clonotype: A much larger clone differs by one base, so this may be a read error. The chain carries TRBV28 and TRBJ2-7, with a tentative D call TRBD2 (5 bases). Trimming took off 2 bases at V and 6 bases at J, with 14 bases between the two ends. Per the germline V gene, CDR1 is MDHEN and CDR2 is SYDVKM. This CDR3 comprises 14 residues. CDR3 region: CASSLRESCREQYF. Written as DNA, the CDR3 is TGTGCCAGCAGTTTACGGGAATCCTGTCGCGAGCAGTACTTC.

For this clonotype: Relative to the germline gene, one junction end is altered; a read error may explain this. The chain is built from TRBV4-2 and TRBJ1-2, with 8 bases that match TRBD1. Germline-derived CDR1 and CDR2 are LGHNA and YNFKEQ. This CDR3 is 16 amino acids long. The CDR3: CANSQEGGQAGYGYTF. CDR3 bases: TGTGCCAACAGCCAAGAAGGGGGACAGGCGGGCTATGGCTACACCTTC.

In its sample, this clonotype was seen a few times. The J gene is TRBJ2-7, the V gene TRBV28, with 8 positions matching TRBD2. The CDR3 spans 13 residues. Germline trimming cut 5 bases from V and 4 bases from J; bases unmatched to any gene: 4. Germline V gene sequence: CDR1 MDHEN, CDR2 SYDVKM. The CDR3: CASSDSGSYEQYF. Written as DNA, the CDR3 is TGTGCCAGCAGTGACAGCGGGAGTTACGAGCAGTACTTC.